One and the same sample provided the 5 T cell receptor beta chains below, sequenced in a study of Graves' ophthalmopathy and Graves' hyperthyroidism. Amplified material comprised TCR beta CDR3 regions derived from RNA transcripts. HTBI-primed first-round RT-PCR preceded second-round multiplex PCR. TCRdb processed the multiplex PCR reads anew with MiXCR; each CDR3 protein has one entry. The sample carries a few hundred thousand distinct CDR3 sequences, about 16% recorded once. Sequencing was performed on peripheral blood. These receptors all come from a woman under 30 with stable Graves' hyperthyroidism.

This clonotype was detected many times. The CDR3 here is CSARVLAGGLHYEQYF. CDR3 DNA sequence: TGCAGTGCTAGAGTTCTAGCGGGGGGCCTACACTACGAGCAGTACTTC. The V call is TRBV20-1, the J call TRBJ2-7, with 11 bases aligning to TRBD2. In germline, CDR1 is DFQATT, CDR2 SNEGSKA (reference sequence). V lost 1 base and J lost 3; bases outside the gene matches: 8. The CDR3 runs to 16 residues.

This clonotype was seen many times. V gene TRBV11-3 combines with J gene TRBJ1-6, with a tentative D call TRBD1 (6 bases). Trimming removed 3 bases from V and 7 bases from J, with 22 bases in between. Germline assignment: CDR1 SGHNT and CDR2 YENEEA. CDR3 length equals 18 residues. CDR3: CASSFKRGGGGKNSPLHF. As DNA, the CDR3 is TGTGCCAGCAGCTTCAAGAGGGGGGGCGGGGGAAAGAATTCACCCCTCCACTTT.

The chain links TRBV20-1 to TRBJ2-2; the D gene is possibly TRBD1 (6 bases). The V gene lost 1 base and the J gene lost 1 base, with 10 bases spanning the gap. The CDR3 is made up of 15 amino acids. The germline CDR1 and CDR2 sequences are DFQATT and SNEGSKA (reference sequence). The CDR3 DNA reads TGCAGTGCTAGAGTGGGGGCGCGGAACACCGGGGAGCTGTTTTTT. Translating it yields CSARVGARNTGELFF.

This clonotype was seen ten or more times. This chain uses TRBV6-5 with TRBJ1-1; D is perhaps TRBD1 (5 bases). This CDR3 has 15 residues. V lost 2 bases to trimming and J lost 4 bases, with 14 bases between them. Germline-derived CDR1 and CDR2 are MNHEY and SVGAGI. This chain's CDR3 is CASSYRTGGGTEAFF. For the CDR3, the DNA is TGTGCCAGCAGTTACCGGACGGGCGGGGGCACTGAAGCTTTCTTT.

The table lists this clonotype with many counts. The chain combines TRBV5-1 with TRBJ1-6, with no clear D. The CDR3 has 16 amino acids. In germline, CDR1 is SGHRS, CDR2 YFSETQ. Trimming shortened V by 0 bases and J by 9 bases, and 16 bases separated the two germline ends. CDR3 amino acids: CASSLAGERLGSPLHF. CDR3 in DNA: TGCGCCAGCAGCTTGGCCGGGGAACGTCTGGGTTCACCCCTCCACTTT.